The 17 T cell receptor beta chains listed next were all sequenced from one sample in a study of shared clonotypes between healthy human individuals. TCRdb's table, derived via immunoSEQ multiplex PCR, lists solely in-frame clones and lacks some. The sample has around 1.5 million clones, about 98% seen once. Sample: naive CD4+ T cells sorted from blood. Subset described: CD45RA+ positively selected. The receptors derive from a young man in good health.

CDR3 DNA sequence: TGTGCCAGCAGTCCAGTCGCCCTCGAAAGGGTTGAGCAGTACTTC. This codes for CASSPVALERVEQYF. The gene calls are TRBV6-5 and TRBJ2-7, with no clear D. Trimming shortened V by 5 bases and J by 7 bases, and 21 bases separated the two germline ends. The CDR3 loop spans 15 amino acids. Per germline, CDR1 MNHEY and CDR2 SVGAGI.

The CDR3 region is CASSATSGLYNEQFF. CDR3 in DNA: TGTGCCAGCAGTGCCACTAGCGGGCTTTACAATGAGCAGTTCTTC. V usage is TRBV6-1 and J usage is TRBJ2-1; 9 nucleotides align to TRBD2. After removal of 4 bases from V and 4 bases from J, the junction contained 5 bases not matched to a gene. Germline CDR1 MNHNS, CDR2 SASEGT. The CDR3 covers 15 residues.

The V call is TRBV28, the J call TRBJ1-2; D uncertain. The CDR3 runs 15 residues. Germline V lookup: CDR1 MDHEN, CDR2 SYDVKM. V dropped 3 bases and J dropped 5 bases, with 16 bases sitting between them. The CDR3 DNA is TGTGCCAGCAGTTTGAAGTCCGGGCCACTGTATGGCTACACCTTC. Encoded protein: CASSLKSGPLYGYTF.

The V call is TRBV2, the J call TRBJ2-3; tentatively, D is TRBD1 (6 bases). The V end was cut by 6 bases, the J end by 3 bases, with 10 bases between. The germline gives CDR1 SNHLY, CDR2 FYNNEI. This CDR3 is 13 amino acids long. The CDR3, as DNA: TGTGCCAGCAGCGCACAGGGTACAGATACGCAGTATTTT. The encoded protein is CASSAQGTDTQYF.

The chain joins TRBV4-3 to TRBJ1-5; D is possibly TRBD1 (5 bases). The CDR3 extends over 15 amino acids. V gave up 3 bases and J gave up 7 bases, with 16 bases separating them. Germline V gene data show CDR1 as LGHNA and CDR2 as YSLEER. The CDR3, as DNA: TGCGCCAGCAGCCAGGAATCGGGGACCCTACAGCCCCAGCATTTT. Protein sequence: CASSQESGTLQPQHF.

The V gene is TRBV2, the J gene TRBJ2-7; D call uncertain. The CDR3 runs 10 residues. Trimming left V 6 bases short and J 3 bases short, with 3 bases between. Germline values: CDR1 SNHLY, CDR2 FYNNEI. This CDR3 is CASRHYEQYF. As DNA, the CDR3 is TGTGCCAGCAGACACTACGAGCAGTACTTC.

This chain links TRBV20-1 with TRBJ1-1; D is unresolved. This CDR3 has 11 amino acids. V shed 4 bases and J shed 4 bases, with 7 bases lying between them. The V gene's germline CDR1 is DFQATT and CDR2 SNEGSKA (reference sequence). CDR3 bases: TGCAGTGCTACCCTCTCCACTGAAGCTTTCTTT. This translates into CSATLSTEAFF.

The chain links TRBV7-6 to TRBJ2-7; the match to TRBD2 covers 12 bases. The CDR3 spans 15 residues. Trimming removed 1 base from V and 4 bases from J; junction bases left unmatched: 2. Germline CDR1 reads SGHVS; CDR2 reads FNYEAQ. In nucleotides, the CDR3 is TGTGCCAGCAGCTTAGGGACTAGCGGGATTTACGAGCAGTACTTC. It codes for CASSLGTSGIYEQYF.

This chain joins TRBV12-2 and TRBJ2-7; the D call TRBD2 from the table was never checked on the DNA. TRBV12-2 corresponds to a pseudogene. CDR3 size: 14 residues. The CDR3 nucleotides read TGTGCAAGTCGCTGCCGGGTGGCTTCGGGCGAGCAGTACTTC. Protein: CASRCRVASGEQYF.

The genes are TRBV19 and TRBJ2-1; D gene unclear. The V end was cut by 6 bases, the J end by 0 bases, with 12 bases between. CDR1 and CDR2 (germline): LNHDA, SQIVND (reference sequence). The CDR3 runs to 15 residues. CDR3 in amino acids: CASRKERSSYNEQFF. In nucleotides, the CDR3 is TGTGCCAGTAGAAAAGAGAGGAGCTCCTACAATGAGCAGTTCTTC.

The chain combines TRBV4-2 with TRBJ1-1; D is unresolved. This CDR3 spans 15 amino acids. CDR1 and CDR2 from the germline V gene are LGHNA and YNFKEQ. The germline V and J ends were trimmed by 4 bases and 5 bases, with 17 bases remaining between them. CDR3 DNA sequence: TGTGCCAGCAGCCGGACGAACGGAGGAGGAACTGAAGCTTTCTTT. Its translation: CASSRTNGGGTEAFF.

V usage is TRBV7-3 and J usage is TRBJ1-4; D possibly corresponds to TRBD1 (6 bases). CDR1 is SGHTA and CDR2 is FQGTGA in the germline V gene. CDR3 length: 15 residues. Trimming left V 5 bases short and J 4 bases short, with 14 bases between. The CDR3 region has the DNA TGTGCCAGCAGCCAGATAGGGGGACGTAATGAAAAACTGTTTTTT. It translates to CASSQIGGRNEKLFF.

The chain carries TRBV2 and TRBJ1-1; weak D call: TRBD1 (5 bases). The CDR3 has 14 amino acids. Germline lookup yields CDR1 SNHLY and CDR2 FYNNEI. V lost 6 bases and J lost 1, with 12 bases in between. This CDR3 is CASSTGGSNTEAFF. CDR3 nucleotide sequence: TGTGCCAGCAGCACTGGGGGATCGAACACTGAAGCTTTCTTT.

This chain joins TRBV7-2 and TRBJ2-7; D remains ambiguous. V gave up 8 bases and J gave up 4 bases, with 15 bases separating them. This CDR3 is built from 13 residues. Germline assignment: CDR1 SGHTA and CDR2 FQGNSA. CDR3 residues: CASGTIGRYEQYF. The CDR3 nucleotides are TGTGCCAGCGGAACGATAGGACGATACGAGCAGTACTTC.

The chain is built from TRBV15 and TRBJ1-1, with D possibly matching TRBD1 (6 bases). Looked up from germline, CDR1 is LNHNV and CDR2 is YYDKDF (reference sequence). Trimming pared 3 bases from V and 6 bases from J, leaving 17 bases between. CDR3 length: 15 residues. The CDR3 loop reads CATSRGGRPTAEAFF. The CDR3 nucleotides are TGTGCCACCAGCAGGGGGGGCAGGCCGACGGCTGAAGCTTTCTTT.

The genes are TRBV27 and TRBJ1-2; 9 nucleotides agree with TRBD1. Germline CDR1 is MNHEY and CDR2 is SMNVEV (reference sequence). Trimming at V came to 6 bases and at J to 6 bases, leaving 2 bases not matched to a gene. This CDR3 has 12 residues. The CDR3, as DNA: TGTGCCAGCAGACGGACAGGGGATGGCTACACCTTC. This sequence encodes CASRRTGDGYTF.

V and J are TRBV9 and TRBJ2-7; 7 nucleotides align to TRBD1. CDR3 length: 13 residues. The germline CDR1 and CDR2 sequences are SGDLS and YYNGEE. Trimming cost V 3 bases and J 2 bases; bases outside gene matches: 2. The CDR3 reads CASSAGTAYEQYF. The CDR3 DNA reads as TGTGCCAGCAGCGCCGGGACAGCCTACGAGCAGTACTTC.